This is a list of T cell receptor beta chains from one sample in a study of lymphopenia after photon versus proton radiotherapy. TCRdb keeps only in-frame clones here, not all; method: immunoSEQ multiplex PCR. The data contain tens of thousands of clones, approximately 82% of them seen just once; the ten biggest clones take up 1.3% to 1.5%. The source was peripheral blood, collected from a patient treated with proton-based radiotherapy. The receptors come from a man in his fifties or sixties with pancreatic cancer. The CDR3 runs from the conserved cysteine through the conserved F or W. A D gene is named only where the DNA matches it firmly. Clone size, where shown, is once, few, many, or a class for clones that have expanded.

d_gene | j_gene | v_gene | abundance | CDR3aa | CDR3nt
NA | TRBJ1-1 | TRBV5-1 | NA | CASSLESGGTEAFF | TGCGCCAGCAGCTTGGAGTCTGGGGGGACTGAAGCTTTCTTT
NA | TRBJ2-2 | TRBV27 | NA | CASSLSFLDRNTGELFF | TGTGCCAGCAGTTTATCCTTTTTGGACAGGAACACCGGGGAGCTGTTTTTT
NA | TRBJ1-1 | TRBV6-5 | once | CASSPQQTGRTEAFF | TGTGCCAGCAGTCCGCAACAAACAGGGAGGACTGAAGCTTTCTTT
NA | TRBJ2-1 | TRBV28 | few | CASSSQGKRYNEQFF | TGTGCCAGCAGTTCCCAGGGAAAGCGGTACAATGAGCAGTTCTTC
TRBD1 | TRBJ1-1 | TRBV7-9 | NA | CASSPRGSTEAFF | TGTGCCAGCAGCCCCAGGGGGAGCACTGAAGCTTTCTTT
NA | TRBJ2-7 | TRBV5-4 | NA | CASSSPGIPPYEQYF | TGTGCCAGCAGCTCCCCCGGGATTCCACCCTACGAGCAGTACTTC
TRBD1 | TRBJ1-4 | TRBV18 | few | CASSPGQSSNEKLFF | TGTGCCAGCTCACCGGGACAGTCTTCTAATGAAAAACTGTTTTTT
NA | TRBJ2-5 | TRBV4-2 | once | CASSQGRGISTREQYF | TGTGCCAGCAGCCAAGGAAGGGGCATATCGACGAGGGAGCAGTACTTC
TRBD1 | TRBJ1-2 | TRBV19 | NA | CATTADRDNYGYTF | TGTGCCACTACCGCGGACAGGGATAACTATGGCTACACCTTC
NA | TRBJ2-5 | TRBV6-5 | NA | CASSYPGRETQYF | TGTGCCAGCAGTTACCCAGGGAGGGAGACCCAGTACTTC
TRBD1 | TRBJ1-1 | TRBV7-2 | NA | CASSETGANTEAFF | TGTGCCAGCAGCGAAACAGGGGCGAACACTGAAGCTTTCTTT
TRBD2 | TRBJ2-3 | TRBV11-2 | NA | CASSPRLLAGRRTNTQYF | TGTGCCAGCAGCCCTCGGTTATTAGCGGGAAGAAGAACGAATACGCAGTATTTT
NA | TRBJ2-2 | TRBV2 | once | CASSEASLFRELFF | TGTGCCAGCAGTGAGGCTAGTTTATTCCGGGAGCTGTTTTTT
TRBD2 | TRBJ2-1 | TRBV9 | once | CASSAGGTSNNEQFF | TGTGCCAGCAGCGCTGGAGGGACTAGCAATAATGAGCAGTTCTTC
NA | TRBJ2-5 | TRBV11-2 | NA | CASSLVLRQETQYF | TGTGCCAGCAGCTTAGTTCTCAGGCAAGAGACCCAGTACTTC
NA | TRBJ1-4 | TRBV28 | NA | CASSPGQGQKLFF | TGTGCCAGCAGTCCGGGACAAGGCCAAAAACTGTTTTTT
NA | TRBJ1-4 | TRBV5-6 | NA | CASSLAGGPNEKLFF | TGTGCCAGCAGCTTGGCGGGAGGACCTAATGAAAAACTGTTTTTT
TRBD1 | TRBJ2-5 | TRBV18 | NA | CASSREQPTGADQETQYF | TGTGCCAGCTCAAGGGAACAACCTACAGGGGCAGACCAAGAGACCCAGTACTTC
TRBD1 | TRBJ2-3 | TRBV5-1 | NA | CASNDRGRSDTQYF | TGCGCCAGTAACGACAGGGGGCGCTCAGATACGCAGTATTTT
TRBD1 | TRBJ2-5 | TRBV9 | NA | CASSLQGGETQYF | TGTGCCAGCAGCCTACAGGGGGGAGAGACCCAGTACTTC
NA | TRBJ1-1 | TRBV27 | NA | CASSGWGGDTEAFF | TGTGCCAGCAGTGGCTGGGGGGGAGACACTGAAGCTTTCTTT
TRBD1 | TRBJ1-2 | TRBV11-2 | NA | CASSQIRQGVANYGYTF | TGTGCCAGCAGTCAGATTCGACAGGGCGTAGCTAACTATGGCTACACCTTC
NA | TRBJ1-2 | TRBV11-2 | NA | CASSLAQGRIGYTF | TGTGCCAGCAGCTTGGCGCAGGGTAGAATAGGCTACACCTTC
TRBD1 | TRBJ2-3 | TRBV7-2 | NA | CASSDRGWADTQYF | TGTGCCAGCAGCGACAGGGGATGGGCAGATACGCAGTATTTT
TRBD2 | TRBJ2-1 | TRBV28 | NA | CASSLSGSGYNEQFF | TGTGCCAGCAGTTTGAGCGGGAGCGGCTACAATGAGCAGTTCTTC
TRBD2 | TRBJ2-7 | TRBV19 | NA | CASSKALAGAQYF | TGTGCCAGTAGTAAAGCCCTAGCGGGAGCGCAGTACTTC
NA | TRBJ2-7 | TRBV5-6 | NA | CASSFTGTSYEQYF | TGTGCCAGCAGCTTCACAGGGACCTCCTACGAGCAGTACTTC
NA | TRBJ2-3 | TRBV28 | NA | CASSPPPTNTQYF | TGTGCCAGCAGCCCCCCACCTACAAATACGCAGTATTTT
NA | TRBJ2-3 | TRBV7-8 | NA | CASSLAVGGRADTQYF | TGTGCCAGCAGCTTAGCGGTTGGGGGGCGCGCAGATACGCAGTATTTT
NA | TRBJ2-3 | TRBV9 | NA | CASSAAVEDTQYF | TGTGCCAGCAGCGCAGCGGTGGAGGATACGCAGTATTTT
NA | TRBJ2-2 | TRBV5-1 | NA | CASSGTLTGELFF | TGCGCCAGCAGCGGGACTTTAACCGGGGAGCTGTTTTTT
NA | TRBJ2-1 | TRBV19 | NA | CASSGDLKQFF | TGTGCCAGTAGTGGGGACTTAAAGCAGTTCTTC
TRBD2 | TRBJ2-7 | TRBV7-9 | NA | CASSPLTLAITYEQYF | TGTGCCAGCAGCCCCCTAACACTAGCGATTACCTACGAGCAGTACTTC
NA | TRBJ2-2 | TRBV27 | NA | CASSPVQGGTGELFF | TGTGCCAGCAGCCCGGTGCAGGGGGGAACCGGGGAGCTGTTTTTT
TRBD2 | TRBJ2-1 | TRBV19 | NA | CASSPRPGGASYNEQFF | TGTGCCAGTAGTCCCCGGCCCGGGGGGGCGTCCTACAATGAGCAGTTCTTC
NA | TRBJ2-7 | TRBV5-1 | NA | CASSLPARDFTSYEQYF | TGCGCCAGCAGCCTCCCAGCCCGGGACTTTACTTCCTACGAGCAGTACTTC
NA | TRBJ2-7 | TRBV5-1 | few | CASSLDPGLSYEQYF | TGCGCCAGCAGCTTGGACCCGGGCCTCTCCTACGAGCAGTACTTC
NA | TRBJ2-1 | TRBV9 | NA | CASSVGGNSYNEQFF | TGTGCCAGCAGCGTAGGAGGGAACTCCTACAATGAGCAGTTCTTC
NA | TRBJ1-5 | TRBV6-6 | NA | CASRERGGGHQPQHF | TGTGCCAGCAGAGAAAGAGGGGGTGGGCATCAGCCCCAGCATTTT
TRBD2 | TRBJ2-5 | TRBV4-1 | few | CASSQERGAGVETQYF | TGCGCCAGCAGCCAAGAAAGGGGAGCGGGGGTTGAGACCCAGTACTTC
NA | TRBJ2-5 | TRBV5-1 | NA | CASSVGRSKETQYF | TGCGCCAGCAGCGTGGGACGGTCAAAAGAGACCCAGTACTTC
NA | TRBJ1-1 | TRBV19 | NA | CASSTEGPNTEAFF | TGTGCCAGTAGTACGGAGGGTCCGAACACTGAAGCTTTCTTT
NA | TRBJ1-2 | TRBV6-1 | NA | CASTPTDLGYGYTF | TGTGCCAGCACCCCGACAGATTTGGGCTATGGCTACACCTTC
NA | TRBJ2-2 | TRBV19 | NA | CASSIQGRTGELFF | TGTGCCAGTAGTATTCAGGGACGGACCGGGGAGCTGTTTTTT
NA | TRBJ2-1 | TRBV5-8 | NA | CASRLWGEPHNEQFF | TGTGCCAGCCGACTCTGGGGGGAACCGCACAATGAGCAGTTCTTC
NA | TRBJ2-7 | TRBV10-3 | NA | CAISESGVDRKSYEQYF | TGTGCCATCAGTGAGTCAGGGGTAGATAGAAAATCCTACGAGCAGTACTTC